This T cell receptor beta chain was retrieved from a study of blood T cell repertoires in COVID-19. Overall study context: Sites in the United States, Italy and Spain provided acute and convalescent COVID-19 samples. In each case, the material was cDNA or gDNA derived from T cells, B-cell-depleted T cells, or PBMCs.

In the original analysis: Amplification with reference gene primers provided the estimates of nucleated cell counts. TCRdb keeps only in-frame clones here, not all; method: immunoSEQ multiplex PCR. Clone size and the V and J calls come from that table; the DNA yielded D and trimming. The table lists about 250,000 clones, 85% to 90% of them singletons. This CDR3 has 15 amino acids. V gave up 5 bases and J gave up 4 bases; unmatched junction bases: 3. Germline lookup yields CDR1 MNHEY and CDR2 SMNVEV (reference sequence). The chain joins TRBV27 to TRBJ2-1, with 12 positions matching TRBD2. Input material: peripheral blood. The clonotype originates from a man older than 75 with acute or convalescent COVID-19. The CDR3 protein is CASSTGTSGYNEQFF. In nucleotides, the CDR3 is TGTGCCAGCAGTACCGGGACTAGCGGGTACAATGAGCAGTTCTTC.